The present TCR beta chain was sequenced within a study of blood T cells in healthy people across ages. For the study at large: Template switching picked up about one barcoded beta molecule for each two T cells.

PCR was performed a second time for about 6 to 12 cycles using a sample-barcoded 5' primer and a J-beta primer mix. TCRdb re-called the 5' RACE reads with MiXCR, one entry per CDR3 protein. The data contain more than 450,000 distinct CDR3 sequences, roughly a quarter of them singletons. CDR1 is SGHAT, CDR2 FQNNGV, per germline. The CDR3 consists of 13 residues. V lost 5 bases, J lost 2 bases, and 10 bases lay in between. The sample was also reused in another study, on T cells of mothers and their children.

The source of this sequence is a boy aged 2 to 10 in good health. The gene calls are TRBV11-2 and TRBJ2-7; D may be TRBD1 (5 bases). Sequencing was done on a sample of blood. The CDR3, as DNA: TGTGCCAGCAGCATACAGGTCCCCTACGAGCAGTACTTC. Residues: CASSIQVPYEQYF. Supplemented by reference TRBV11-2 and TRBJ2-7, the full variable domain reads EAGVAQSPRYKIIEKRQSVAFWCNPISGHATLYWYQQILGQGPKLLIQFQNNGVVDDSQLPKDRFSAERLKGVDSTLKIQPAKLEDSAVYLCASSIQVPYEQYFGPGTRLTVT.